Listed below are T cell receptor beta chains from one sample, sequenced in a study of T cell responses to AZD1222 COVID-19 vaccine. Clones were sequenced by immunoSEQ multiplex PCR, and TCRdb holds only the in-frame ones, with some missing. The table has roughly 180,000 clones, 94% seen once; the top ten hold about 0.6%. The sample here was peripheral blood, taken on day 0 of AZD1222 vaccination. These receptors were collected from an adult in good health. CDR3s include the opening cysteine and the closing phenylalanine or tryptophan. The D gene is left open where the match is weak. Only some rows state a clone size, as once, few, many or a class for expanded clones.

J gene: TRBJ1-2; clone size: .; V gene: TRBV21-1; D gene: .; CDR3 DNA: TGTGCCAGGAATGCGCAGGGAGAGGGGTACCCTCATGGCTACACCTTC; CDR3 protein: CARNAQGEGYPHGYTF
J gene: TRBJ2-7; clone size: once; V gene: TRBV5-4; D gene: .; CDR3 DNA: TGTGCCAGCAGCTTGAGAGACTACGAGCAGTACTTC; CDR3 protein: CASSLRDYEQYF
J gene: TRBJ1-1; clone size: .; V gene: TRBV10-3; D gene: .; CDR3 DNA: TGTGCCTCCAGGGACACTTCAAACACTGAAGCTTTCTTT; CDR3 protein: CASRDTSNTEAFF
J gene: TRBJ1-4; clone size: .; V gene: TRBV27; D gene: .; CDR3 DNA: TGTGCCAGCAGTTTAAGCGGGGGTAATAATGAAAAACTGTTTTTT; CDR3 protein: CASSLSGGNNEKLFF
J gene: TRBJ2-2; clone size: few; V gene: TRBV6-4; D gene: TRBD2; CDR3 DNA: TGTGCCAGCAGTGCCGGAGAGAGTAGCGGGAGCGGGGAGCTGTTTTTT; CDR3 protein: CASSAGESSGSGELFF
J gene: TRBJ1-1; clone size: .; V gene: TRBV7-9; D gene: .; CDR3 DNA: TGTGCCAGCAGTTCTAGGGTTGAAGCTTTCTTT; CDR3 protein: CASSSRVEAFF
J gene: TRBJ1-2; clone size: .; V gene: TRBV28; D gene: .; CDR3 DNA: TGTGCCAGCAGTCCCCCGGGGGGCGCGTACTATGGCTACACCTTC; CDR3 protein: CASSPPGGAYYGYTF
J gene: TRBJ2-7; clone size: .; V gene: TRBV5-4; D gene: TRBD2; CDR3 DNA: TGTGCCAGCAGCCCCGGGGGAGGGTTTAACGAGCAGTACTTC; CDR3 protein: CASSPGGGFNEQYF
J gene: TRBJ2-7; clone size: .; V gene: TRBV7-9; D gene: TRBD2; CDR3 DNA: TGTGCCAGCAGCTTAGCGATCGGGACTAAATCCTACGAGCAGTACTTC; CDR3 protein: CASSLAIGTKSYEQYF
J gene: TRBJ1-1; clone size: .; V gene: TRBV9; D gene: TRBD1; CDR3 DNA: TGTGCCAGCAGCCCGTACCGGGACAGTGAAGCTTTCTTT; CDR3 protein: CASSPYRDSEAFF
J gene: TRBJ2-2; clone size: .; V gene: TRBV7-2; D gene: .; CDR3 DNA: TGTGCCAGCAGCCTGGACTCCTTCGGGGAGCTGTTTTTT; CDR3 protein: CASSLDSFGELFF
J gene: TRBJ2-6; clone size: .; V gene: TRBV24-1; D gene: TRBD1; CDR3 DNA: TGTGCCGCGGCGCCTAGACAGGGCCTCTCTGGGGCCAACGTCCTGACTTTC; CDR3 protein: CAAAPRQGLSGANVLTF
J gene: TRBJ2-2; clone size: .; V gene: TRBV27; D gene: TRBD2; CDR3 DNA: TGTGCCAGCAGTCGGACTAGCGGGAGGAAGGGTAACACCGGGGAGCTGTTTTTT; CDR3 protein: CASSRTSGRKGNTGELFF
J gene: TRBJ2-4; clone size: .; V gene: TRBV11-2; D gene: TRBD2; CDR3 DNA: TGTGCCAGCAGCAGGATAGCGGGAGGAGCCAAAAACATTCAGTACTTC; CDR3 protein: CASSRIAGGAKNIQYF
J gene: TRBJ1-5; clone size: .; V gene: TRBV6-1; D gene: .; CDR3 DNA: TGTGCCAGCAGTGACCATAGCAATCAGCCCCAGCATTTT; CDR3 protein: CASSDHSNQPQHF
J gene: TRBJ2-1; clone size: .; V gene: TRBV7-8; D gene: .; CDR3 DNA: TGTGCCAGCAGCTTAGTGCGGGGTGAGCAGTTCTTC; CDR3 protein: CASSLVRGEQFF
J gene: TRBJ2-7; clone size: .; V gene: TRBV6-5; D gene: TRBD1; CDR3 DNA: TGTGCCAGCAGGCGGGGACAGGGGGCGACCTACGAGCAGTACTTC; CDR3 protein: CASRRGQGATYEQYF
J gene: TRBJ1-2; clone size: .; V gene: TRBV25-1; D gene: .; CDR3 DNA: TGTGCCAGCAGGGGCTATGGCTACACCTTC; CDR3 protein: CASRGYGYTF
J gene: TRBJ1-2; clone size: .; V gene: TRBV28; D gene: .; CDR3 DNA: TGTGCCAGCAGACACAGTAGCTACACCTTC; CDR3 protein: CASRHSSYTF
J gene: TRBJ1-4; clone size: .; V gene: TRBV15; D gene: .; CDR3 DNA: TGTGCCACCAGCCGGGGGGTAATTTCAGAAAAACTGTTTTTT; CDR3 protein: CATSRGVISEKLFF
J gene: TRBJ1-5; clone size: once; V gene: TRBV19; D gene: .; CDR3 DNA: TGTGCCAGTAGTAATGCAGGGGATCAGCCCCAGCATTTT; CDR3 protein: CASSNAGDQPQHF
J gene: TRBJ1-5; clone size: .; V gene: TRBV6-1; D gene: .; CDR3 DNA: TGTGCCAGCAGTGGGAGGGGGGTCCAGAGGGATCAGCCCCAGCATTTT; CDR3 protein: CASSGRGVQRDQPQHF
J gene: TRBJ1-6; clone size: .; V gene: TRBV12-3/TRBV12-4; D gene: .; CDR3 DNA: TGTGCCAGCAGTGGCTTACAGGGCTCACCCCTCCACTTT; CDR3 protein: CASSGLQGSPLHF
J gene: TRBJ1-5; clone size: .; V gene: TRBV27; D gene: .; CDR3 DNA: TGTGCCAGCAGTTCCCTGGACGGTTATAGCAATCAGCCCCAGCATTTT; CDR3 protein: CASSSLDGYSNQPQHF
J gene: TRBJ2-1; clone size: .; V gene: TRBV3-1/TRBV3-2; D gene: .; CDR3 DNA: TGTGCCAGCAGCCAAGAAGGAACTTTTGGGAACAATGAGCAGTTCTTC; CDR3 protein: CASSQEGTFGNNEQFF
J gene: TRBJ1-5; clone size: .; V gene: TRBV6-2/TRBV6-3; D gene: TRBD1; CDR3 DNA: TGTGCCAGCAGTGGGGACAGCCAGCCCCAGCATTTT; CDR3 protein: CASSGDSQPQHF
J gene: TRBJ2-2; clone size: few; V gene: TRBV6-4; D gene: .; CDR3 DNA: TGTGCCAGCAGTGACAAGGGGTCCACCGGGGAGCTGTTTTTT; CDR3 protein: CASSDKGSTGELFF
J gene: TRBJ2-7; clone size: .; V gene: TRBV19; D gene: .; CDR3 DNA: TGTGCCAGTAGTATGGCGGCTTCCTACGAGCAGTACTTC; CDR3 protein: CASSMAASYEQYF
J gene: TRBJ1-5; clone size: .; V gene: TRBV7-2; D gene: .; CDR3 DNA: TGTGCCATCGGGACCCCCAATCAGCCCCAGCATTTT; CDR3 protein: CAIGTPNQPQHF
J gene: TRBJ1-6; clone size: .; V gene: TRBV7-9; D gene: TRBD1; CDR3 DNA: TGTGCCAGCAGCTTGGGACAGAATAATTCACCCCTCCACTTT; CDR3 protein: CASSLGQNNSPLHF
J gene: TRBJ2-7; clone size: once; V gene: TRBV6-5; D gene: .; CDR3 DNA: TGTGCCAGCGGGAGAGGGTTCGACGAGCAGTACTTC; CDR3 protein: CASGRGFDEQYF
J gene: TRBJ1-3; clone size: .; V gene: TRBV5-1; D gene: .; CDR3 DNA: TGCGCCAGCAGGTATAACAGCGGCTCTGGAAACACCATATATTTT; CDR3 protein: CASRYNSGSGNTIYF
J gene: TRBJ2-1; clone size: .; V gene: TRBV5-1; D gene: TRBD2; CDR3 DNA: TGCGCCAGCAGGCCCCTAGCGGGAAGCTCCTACAATGAGCAGTTCTTC; CDR3 protein: CASRPLAGSSYNEQFF
J gene: TRBJ2-1; clone size: .; V gene: TRBV9; D gene: .; CDR3 DNA: TGTGCCAGCAGCGGGCCCACAAGAGGCAATGAGCAGTTCTTC; CDR3 protein: CASSGPTRGNEQFF
J gene: TRBJ1-1; clone size: few; V gene: TRBV5-1; D gene: .; CDR3 DNA: TGCGCCAGCAGCTCCCTAACCGGGACAATGAACACTGAAGCTTTCTTT; CDR3 protein: CASSSLTGTMNTEAFF
J gene: TRBJ2-3; clone size: .; V gene: TRBV3-1/TRBV3-2; D gene: .; CDR3 DNA: TGTGCCAGCAGCCAAGATATCCGTCTTAGAGGAACAGATACGCAGTATTTT; CDR3 protein: CASSQDIRLRGTDTQYF
J gene: TRBJ1-5; clone size: .; V gene: TRBV19; D gene: .; CDR3 DNA: TGTGCCAGTAGTACTACTCAGCGTACTTATCAGCCCCAGCATTTT; CDR3 protein: CASSTTQRTYQPQHF
J gene: TRBJ1-2; clone size: .; V gene: TRBV6-5; D gene: TRBD1; CDR3 DNA: TGTGCCAGCAGTTACGCCGGGACAGCCTATGGCTACACCTTC; CDR3 protein: CASSYAGTAYGYTF
J gene: TRBJ1-2; clone size: .; V gene: TRBV2; D gene: .; CDR3 DNA: TGTGCCAGCAGTGACCGCGGCTACACCTTC; CDR3 protein: CASSDRGYTF
J gene: TRBJ2-1; clone size: .; V gene: TRBV11-3; D gene: .; CDR3 DNA: TGTGCCAGCAGCCAGTCAGGAAATGAGCAGTTCTTC; CDR3 protein: CASSQSGNEQFF
J gene: TRBJ1-6; clone size: .; V gene: TRBV27; D gene: .; CDR3 DNA: TGTGCCAGCAGTTCTACAGGGAACATGGCCTCCTATAATTCACCCCTCCACTTT; CDR3 protein: CASSSTGNMASYNSPLHF
J gene: TRBJ2-2; clone size: .; V gene: TRBV5-5; D gene: .; CDR3 DNA: TGTGCCAGCAGCCCCTCGTCCCCCCTCACCGGGGAGCTGTTTTTT; CDR3 protein: CASSPSSPLTGELFF
J gene: TRBJ2-7; clone size: .; V gene: TRBV4-1; D gene: TRBD2; CDR3 DNA: TGCGCCAGCAGCCAAGGTTCTAGCGGGATTTCCTACGAGCAGTACTTC; CDR3 protein: CASSQGSSGISYEQYF
J gene: TRBJ1-3; clone size: .; V gene: TRBV3-1/TRBV3-2; D gene: .; CDR3 DNA: TGTGCCAGCAGCCAAGAAGGAAACACCATATATTTT; CDR3 protein: CASSQEGNTIYF
J gene: TRBJ1-2; clone size: .; V gene: TRBV12-3/TRBV12-4; D gene: .; CDR3 DNA: TGTGCCAGCAGTCCCCCGGGTCCCGGAGGCTACACCTTC; CDR3 protein: CASSPPGPGGYTF
J gene: TRBJ2-7; clone size: once; V gene: TRBV6-5; D gene: .; CDR3 DNA: TGTGCCAGCAGTTACAGGGCAGACTACGAGCAGTACTTC; CDR3 protein: CASSYRADYEQYF
J gene: TRBJ2-7; clone size: .; V gene: TRBV12-2; D gene: .; CDR3 DNA: TGTGCAAGTCGCTTAGTGGAACTAGCGGGAGTAAAGGAGGCTTACGAGCAGTACTTC; CDR3 protein: CASRLVELAGVKEAYEQYF
J gene: TRBJ1-2; clone size: .; V gene: TRBV5-5; D gene: .; CDR3 DNA: TGTGCCAGCAGCTTGGCCCAGGGCGTAGGCTATGGCTACACCTTC; CDR3 protein: CASSLAQGVGYGYTF
J gene: TRBJ1-6; clone size: once; V gene: TRBV6-5; D gene: .; CDR3 DNA: TGTGCCAGCAGCCTTCGACGGAATAATTCACCCCTCCACTTT; CDR3 protein: CASSLRRNNSPLHF
J gene: TRBJ2-2; clone size: .; V gene: TRBV27; D gene: .; CDR3 DNA: TGTGCCAGCAGTCCCACGGGCTTTGCGGCCGGGGAGCTGTTTTTT; CDR3 protein: CASSPTGFAAGELFF
J gene: TRBJ2-1; clone size: once; V gene: TRBV6-4; D gene: TRBD2; CDR3 DNA: TGTGCCAGCAGTGTCGAGATAAGCGGGGGGCGGAATGAGCAGTTCTTC; CDR3 protein: CASSVEISGGRNEQFF
J gene: TRBJ1-1; clone size: once; V gene: TRBV19; D gene: TRBD1; CDR3 DNA: TGTGCCAGTTCCGGAGGACAGGGGGTTATGTACACTGAAGCTTTCTTT; CDR3 protein: CASSGGQGVMYTEAFF
J gene: TRBJ1-1; clone size: .; V gene: TRBV9; D gene: .; CDR3 DNA: TGTGCCAGCAGCGGACAGGCTGTTGTCACTGAAGCTTTCTTT; CDR3 protein: CASSGQAVVTEAFF
J gene: TRBJ1-1; clone size: .; V gene: TRBV6-5; D gene: .; CDR3 DNA: TGTGCCAGCAATTCTCTGGGCGAAGCTTTCTTT; CDR3 protein: CASNSLGEAFF
J gene: TRBJ1-1; clone size: .; V gene: TRBV19; D gene: .; CDR3 DNA: TGTGCCAGTAGTGCTGGGCGGCTTATTGAAGCTTTCTTT; CDR3 protein: CASSAGRLIEAFF
J gene: TRBJ2-5; clone size: .; V gene: TRBV5-1; D gene: TRBD1; CDR3 DNA: TGCGCCAGCGCGAGACAGGGCCTGGAGACCCAGTACTTC; CDR3 protein: CASARQGLETQYF
J gene: TRBJ1-3; clone size: .; V gene: TRBV10-2; D gene: .; CDR3 DNA: TGCGCCAGCACACCCTCTGGAAACACCATATATTTT; CDR3 protein: CASTPSGNTIYF
J gene: TRBJ1-2; clone size: .; V gene: TRBV3-1/TRBV3-2; D gene: .; CDR3 DNA: TGTGCCAGCAGCCAAGGACTTCCTTTTGGCTACACCTTC; CDR3 protein: CASSQGLPFGYTF
J gene: TRBJ1-2; clone size: few; V gene: TRBV7-2; D gene: .; CDR3 DNA: TGTGCCAGCAGCGCGAGCAGGTCGGGAAATGGCTACACCTTC; CDR3 protein: CASSASRSGNGYTF